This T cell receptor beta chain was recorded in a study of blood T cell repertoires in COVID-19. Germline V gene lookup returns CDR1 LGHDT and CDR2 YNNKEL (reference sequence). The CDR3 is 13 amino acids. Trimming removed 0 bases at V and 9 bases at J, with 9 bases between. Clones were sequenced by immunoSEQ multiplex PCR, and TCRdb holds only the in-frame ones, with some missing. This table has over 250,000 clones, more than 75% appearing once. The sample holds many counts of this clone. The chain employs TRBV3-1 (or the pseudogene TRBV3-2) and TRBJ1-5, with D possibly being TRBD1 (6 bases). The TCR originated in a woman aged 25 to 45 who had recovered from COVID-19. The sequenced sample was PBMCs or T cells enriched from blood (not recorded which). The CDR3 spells CASSQDLQGPQHF. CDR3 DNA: TGTGCCAGCAGCCAAGATCTACAGGGGCCCCAGCATTTT.